This TCR beta chain is from a study of blood T cell repertoires in COVID-19. Overall study context: Whether acute or convalescent, the COVID-19 samples came from the United States, Italy and Spain. In each case, the material was cDNA or gDNA derived from T cells, B-cell-depleted T cells, or PBMCs.

Authors' analysis steps: For nucleated cells, counts were estimated from reference gene primer amplification. The protocol was immunoSEQ multiplex PCR, while the TCRdb copy is restricted to in-frame clones and leaves out a portion. For V, J and clone size, that table is used; D and trimming come from the DNA. The table has around 260,000 clones, about 85% seen once; the top ten hold more than 10%. The ends were cut back, 5 bases at V and 2 bases at J, with 11 bases in the middle. The CDR3 covers 14 residues. CDR1 SGHTA and CDR2 FQGNSA come from the germline V gene. This clonotype originated in a human donor in a cohort sampled during active COVID-19. The sample was peripheral blood. The chain has TRBV7-2 and TRBJ2-3, with a weak D call TRBD2 (6 bases). CDR3 bases: TGTGCCAGCAGCCTTGGGACTTACACAGATACGCAGTATTTT. Residues: CASSLGTYTDTQYF.